This passage covers 20 T cell receptor beta chains from one sample sequenced in a study of T cell responses to AZD1222 COVID-19 vaccine. The protocol was immunoSEQ multiplex PCR, while the TCRdb copy is restricted to in-frame clones and leaves out a portion. This sample has 90,000 to 110,000 clones; approximately 90% occur once, and the top ten carry 7% to 10%. Sequenced material: peripheral blood, taken on day 0 of AZD1222 vaccination. Receptors originate from an adult in good health.

CDR3 sequence (DNA): TGTGCCAGCAGCCCATCGACGGGAGGAGTGTCCTACAATGAGCAGTTCTTC. This sequence encodes CASSPSTGGVSYNEQFF. V is TRBV13 and J is TRBJ2-1; 7 bases are a match to TRBD2. Germline V CDR1 and CDR2: PRHDT, FYEKMQ (reference sequence). This CDR3 has 17 residues. With V trimmed by 5 bases and J by 1 base, 11 bases remained unmatched.

The rearrangement joins TRBV9 to TRBJ1-2; D is unclear. Trimming stripped 2 bases from V and 6 bases from J, with 17 bases between. The germline V gene encodes CDR1 SGDLS and CDR2 YYNGEE. The CDR3 runs to 15 residues. CDR3 protein: CASSVAPGISDGYTF. The CDR3 bases are TGTGCCAGCAGCGTGGCTCCGGGAATAAGTGATGGCTACACCTTC.

V usage is TRBV10-1 and J usage is TRBJ2-3; no reliable D call. The germline V gene has CDR1 WNHNN and CDR2 SYGVQD (reference sequence). Trimming stripped 5 bases from V and 4 bases from J, with 13 bases between. The CDR3 runs to 14 residues. CDR3 amino acids: CASSSYLGADTQYF. Written as DNA, the CDR3 is TGCGCCAGCAGTAGCTACCTTGGGGCAGATACGCAGTATTTT.

On this clone itself: Other DNA sequences from this sample encode an identical CDR3 as well. J is TRBJ1-6 and V is TRBV5-1; possibly TRBD1 for D (6 bases). Germline V gene lookup returns CDR1 SGHRS and CDR2 YFSETQ. The CDR3 extends over 14 amino acids. The ends were cut back, 0 bases at V and 7 bases at J, with 8 bases in the middle. CDR3 region: CASSLGQGNSPLHF. The CDR3 nucleotides are TGCGCCAGCAGCTTGGGGCAGGGGAATTCACCCCTCCACTTT.

The CDR3 nucleotides read TGTGCCAGCAGCTTAGCGTCAGGACTCGATACCTACGAGCAGTACTTC. Its translation is CASSLASGLDTYEQYF. The chain recombines TRBV7-2 with TRBJ2-7; a possible D gene is TRBD2 (5 bases). The V gene lost 0 bases and the J gene lost 2 bases, with 14 bases spanning the gap. The CDR3 extends over 16 amino acids. CDR1 is SGHTA, CDR2 FQGNSA, per germline.

The chain links TRBV19 to TRBJ2-7, with 8 bases aligning to TRBD2. V shed 6 bases and J 6 bases; nucleotides not matched to a gene: 13. The germline V gene encodes CDR1 LNHDA and CDR2 SQIVND (reference sequence). This CDR3 is built from 15 residues. CDR3 region: CASRLTSGRMGEQYF. The CDR3 DNA sequence: TGTGCCAGTAGGCTCACCAGCGGGAGAATGGGCGAGCAGTACTTC.

The chain carries TRBV30 and TRBJ1-5; TRBD1 aligns across 8 bases. This CDR3 spans 14 amino acids. Germline CDR1 GTSNPN, CDR2 SVGIG (reference sequence). After removal of 1 base from V and 4 bases from J, the junction contained 3 bases not matched to a gene. The CDR3 DNA reads as TGTGCCTGGAGTGGGGACAGGAGTAATCAGCCCCAGCATTTT. It codes for CAWSGDRSNQPQHF.

This chain uses TRBV19 with TRBJ1-1; no reliable D call. Germline CDR1 and CDR2: LNHDA and SQIVND (reference sequence). Trimming removed 6 bases at V and 4 bases at J, with 12 bases between. This CDR3 comprises 13 residues. This CDR3 is CASRREFGTEAFF. The DNA for the CDR3 is TGTGCCAGTAGGAGGGAGTTTGGCACTGAAGCTTTCTTT.

This chain uses TRBV9 with TRBJ2-5, with D possibly matching TRBD2 (7 bases). Germline V gene lookup returns CDR1 SGDLS and CDR2 YYNGEE. The CDR3 spans 15 residues. Trimming stripped 4 bases from V and 5 bases from J, with 18 bases between. Here the CDR3 reads CASSPQGGSRETQYF. CDR3 nucleotide sequence: TGTGCCAGCAGCCCACAGGGAGGGTCCAGGGAGACCCAGTACTTC.

The chain is built from TRBV5-4 and TRBJ1-5; D may be TRBD1 (5 bases). Germline CDR1 reads SGHNT; CDR2 reads YYREEE (reference sequence). The CDR3 spans 13 residues. Trimming cost V 3 bases and J 5 bases, with 9 bases left between them. The DNA for the CDR3 is TGTGCCAGCAGCTCTCAGGGAGATCAGCCCCAGCATTTT. Its protein product is CASSSQGDQPQHF.

Only one count was recorded for this clone. The chain is built from TRBV4-2 and TRBJ2-1; D is perhaps TRBD1 (5 bases). V was shortened by 4 bases and J by 8 bases, with 9 bases between the two germline ends. The CDR3 runs to 12 residues. CDR1 is LGHNA and CDR2 is YNFKEQ in the germline V gene. In DNA form, the CDR3 reads TGTGCCAGCAGCCGAGAAGGGGATGAGCAGTTCTTC. It is translated as CASSREGDEQFF.

The DNA of the CDR3 is TGTGCCACCAGCAGAGATCTCGGATCGTACGAGCAGTACTTC. Translated: CATSRDLGSYEQYF. The gene calls are TRBV15 and TRBJ2-7; D remains ambiguous. Between the trimmed V and J ends, which lost 0 bases and 4 bases, there was a span of 10 bases. The CDR3 has 14 amino acids. The germline V gene encodes CDR1 LNHNV and CDR2 YYDKDF (reference sequence).

The chain is built from TRBV25-1 and TRBJ1-6; a weak D match, TRBD1 (5 bases). In germline, CDR1 is MGHDK, CDR2 SYGVNS. V was pared by 2 bases and J by 7 bases, with 6 bases between. The CDR3 runs to 13 residues. DNA for the CDR3: TGTGCCAGCAGTGAACCAGGGAATTCACCCCTCCACTTT. Translation gives CASSEPGNSPLHF.

Here the CDR3 reads CASSPAVVVEQYF. CDR3 bases: TGTGCCAGCAGTCCCGCGGTCGTGGTCGAGCAGTACTTC. The chain is built from TRBV5-6 and TRBJ2-7, with unresolved D. This CDR3 comprises 13 residues. V was shortened by 5 bases and J by 6 bases, with 15 bases between the two germline ends. Germline CDR1 and CDR2: SGHDT and YYEEEE.

The chain recombines TRBV7-2 with TRBJ2-2, with TRBD2 matching over 13 bases. In germline, CDR1 is SGHTA, CDR2 FQGNSA. V lost 2 bases to trimming and J lost 7 bases; unmatched junction nucleotides: 4. This CDR3 has 16 residues. The CDR3 nucleotides read TGTGCCAGCAGCTTAAGACTAGCGGGAGGTGGCGGGGAGCTGTTTTTT. Translating gives CASSLRLAGGGGELFF.

The chain joins TRBV19 to TRBJ1-6; D gene ambiguous. This CDR3 is built from 14 residues. Germline values: CDR1 LNHDA, CDR2 SQIVND (reference sequence). V lost 5 bases and J lost 6, with 11 bases in between. CDR3 residues: CASSPSGGNSPLHF. CDR3 DNA sequence: TGTGCCAGTAGTCCCTCAGGAGGTAATTCACCCCTCCACTTT.

V gene TRBV3-1 (or the pseudogene TRBV3-2) combines with J gene TRBJ1-4; D not certain. Trimming cost V 1 base and J 3 bases, with 9 bases left between them. Germline-derived CDR1 and CDR2 are LGHDT and YNNKEL (reference sequence). CDR3 size: 15 residues. This chain's CDR3 is CASSQVQSANEKLFF. For the CDR3, the DNA is TGTGCCAGCAGCCAAGTCCAATCAGCTAATGAAAAACTGTTTTTT.

With regard to this clone: Compared with germline, one end of the junction differs, possibly owing to a read error. This chain uses TRBV19 with TRBJ1-4; D unclear. The CDR3 extends over 16 amino acids. Germline V gene sequence: CDR1 LNHDA, CDR2 SQIVND (reference sequence). The CDR3 DNA reads as TGTGCCAGTAAGGACCCCTACGCTGGCGATAATGAAAAGCTGTTTTTT. This codes for CASKDPYAGDNEKLFF.

V and J are TRBV28 and TRBJ1-5, with a possible D match to TRBD1 (5 bases). Germline loops: CDR1 MDHEN, CDR2 SYDVKM. This CDR3 has 14 residues. With 3 bases removed from V and 9 bases from J, the gap between germline ends came to 15 bases. In nucleotides, the CDR3 is TGTGCCAGCAGTTTCGGCAGGGCCGGTAGGCCCCAGCATTTT. Translating it yields CASSFGRAGRPQHF.

This sequence joins TRBV24-1 and TRBJ2-1; 7 nucleotides align to TRBD2. The length of the CDR3 is 14 residues. Germline loops: CDR1 KGHDR, CDR2 SFDVKD. The trim removed 7 bases at V and 2 bases at J, leaving 4 bases unmatched. The CDR3 DNA reads TGTGCCACCAGCGAAGCGGGAACCTACAATGAGCAGTTCTTC. This sequence encodes CATSEAGTYNEQFF.